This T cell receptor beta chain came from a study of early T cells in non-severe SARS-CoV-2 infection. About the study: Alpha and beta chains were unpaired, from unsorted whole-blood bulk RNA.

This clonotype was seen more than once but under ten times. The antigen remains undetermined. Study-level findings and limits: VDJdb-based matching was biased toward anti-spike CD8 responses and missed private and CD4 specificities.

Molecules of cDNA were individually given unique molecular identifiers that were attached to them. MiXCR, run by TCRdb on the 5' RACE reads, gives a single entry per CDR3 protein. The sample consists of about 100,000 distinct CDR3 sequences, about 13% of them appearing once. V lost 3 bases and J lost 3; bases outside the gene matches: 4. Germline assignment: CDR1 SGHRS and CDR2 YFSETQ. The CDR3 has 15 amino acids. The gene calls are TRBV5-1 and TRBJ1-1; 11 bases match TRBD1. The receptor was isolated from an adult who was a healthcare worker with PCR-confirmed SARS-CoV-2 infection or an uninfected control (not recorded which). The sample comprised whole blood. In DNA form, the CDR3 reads TGCGCCAGCAGCTCTGGACAGGGGGCTTACACTGAAGCTTTCTTT. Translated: CASSSGQGAYTEAFF.